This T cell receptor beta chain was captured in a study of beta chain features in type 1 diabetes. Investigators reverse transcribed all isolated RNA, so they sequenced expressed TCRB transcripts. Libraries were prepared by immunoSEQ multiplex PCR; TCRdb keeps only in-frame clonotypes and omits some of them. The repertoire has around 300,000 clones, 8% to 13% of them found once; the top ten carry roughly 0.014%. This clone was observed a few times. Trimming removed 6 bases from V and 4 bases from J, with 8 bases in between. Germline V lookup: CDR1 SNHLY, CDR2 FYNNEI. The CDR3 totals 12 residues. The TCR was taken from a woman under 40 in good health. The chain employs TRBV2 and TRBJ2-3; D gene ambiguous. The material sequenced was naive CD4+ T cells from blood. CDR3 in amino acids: CASSPQADTQYF. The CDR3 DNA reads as TGTGCCAGCAGCCCTCAGGCAGATACGCAGTATTTT.